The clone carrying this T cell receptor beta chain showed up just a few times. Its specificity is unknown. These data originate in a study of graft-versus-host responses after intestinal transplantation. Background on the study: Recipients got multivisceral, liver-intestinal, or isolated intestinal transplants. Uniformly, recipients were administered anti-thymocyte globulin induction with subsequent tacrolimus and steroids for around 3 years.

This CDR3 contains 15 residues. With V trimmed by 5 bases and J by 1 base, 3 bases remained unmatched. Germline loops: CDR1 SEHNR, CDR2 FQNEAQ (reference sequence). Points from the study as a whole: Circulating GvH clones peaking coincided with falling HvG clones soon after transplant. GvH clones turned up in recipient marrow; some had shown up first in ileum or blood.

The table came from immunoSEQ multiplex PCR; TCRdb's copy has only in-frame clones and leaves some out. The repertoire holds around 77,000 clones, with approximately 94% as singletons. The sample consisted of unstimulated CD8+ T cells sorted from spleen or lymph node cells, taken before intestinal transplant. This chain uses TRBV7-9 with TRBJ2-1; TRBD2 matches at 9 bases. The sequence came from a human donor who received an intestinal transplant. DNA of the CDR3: TGTGCCAGCAGCGACAGCGGGAGGTCCTACAATGAGCAGTTCTTC. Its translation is CASSDSGRSYNEQFF.